These 15 T cell receptor beta chains came from one sample sequenced in a study of cytomegalovirus exposure and HLA in healthy donors. The PCR made use of 60 Vbeta and 13 Jbeta primers. Clones were read by immunoSEQ multiplex PCR, and TCRdb kept only the in-frame ones, dropping some. Here the sample spans some 130,000 clones, around 79% being singletons. The sequenced material came from PBMCs. The receptor set was obtained from a man younger than 35 in good health and CMV-seronegative.

This chain links TRBV6-5 with TRBJ2-7; 12 nucleotides match TRBD1. The germline gives CDR1 MNHEY, CDR2 SVGAGI. This CDR3 contains 15 residues. The trim removed 6 bases at V and 4 bases at J, leaving 7 bases unmatched. CDR3 sequence: CASSRGTGGVYEQYF. The DNA of the CDR3 is TGTGCCAGCAGCCGCGGGACAGGGGGCGTATACGAGCAGTACTTC.

CDR3 sequence: CASSPRLNAHEQYF. The CDR3 region has the DNA TGTGCCAGCAGCCCCCGACTGAATGCCCACGAGCAGTACTTC. The chain is built from TRBV5-5 and TRBJ2-7; D uncertain. The CDR3 consists of 14 residues. V was pared by 4 bases and J by 5 bases, with 16 bases between. Per the germline V gene, CDR1 is SGHKS and CDR2 is YYEKEE (reference sequence).

V gene TRBV4-3 combines with J gene TRBJ1-1; D gene uncertain. Germline CDR1 and CDR2: LGHNA and YSLEER. The CDR3 runs 16 residues. Trimming took 4 bases from V and 0 from J, leaving 15 bases between them. This chain's CDR3 is CASSPSGHLLNTEAFF. The DNA for the CDR3 is TGCGCCAGCAGCCCGAGCGGGCACCTCTTGAACACTGAAGCTTTCTTT.

This clone was detected a few times. V usage is TRBV29-1 and J usage is TRBJ2-2; a weak D match, TRBD2 (5 bases). The germline CDR1 and CDR2 sequences are SQVTM and ANQGSEA. The CDR3 length is 15 residues. Between the trimmed V and J ends, which lost 5 bases and 7 bases, there was a span of 20 bases. DNA for the CDR3: TGCAGCGTTTTCCTGGCCTTGGGAGTGGGCGGGGAGCTGTTTTTT. Protein product: CSVFLALGVGGELFF.

The chain has TRBV19 and TRBJ1-5; 10 bases are a match to TRBD1. This CDR3 contains 15 residues. With 4 bases clipped from V and 2 bases from J, the junction kept 2 bases outside the gene matches. Germline loops: CDR1 LNHDA, CDR2 SQIVND (reference sequence). Written as DNA, the CDR3 is TGTGCCAGTAGTACTGGGACAGGGGGCAATCAGCCCCAGCATTTT. It codes for CASSTGTGGNQPQHF.

Of note for this clone: This CDR3 is also generated by other DNA sequences in the sample. The chain combines TRBV4-1 with TRBJ1-1, with D perhaps matching TRBD1 (6 bases). Germline values: CDR1 MGHRA, CDR2 YSYEKL. The ends were cut back, 4 bases at V and 1 base at J, with 10 bases in the middle. This CDR3 contains 14 residues. In nucleotides, the CDR3 is TGCGCCAGCAGCCTACCCAGGGGGAACACTGAAGCTTTCTTT. Its protein product is CASSLPRGNTEAFF.

The CDR3 loop is CASSSGQGGEQYF. The DNA of the CDR3 is TGTGCCAGCAGCTCGGGACAGGGCGGGGAGCAGTACTTC. This chain connects TRBV11-2 to TRBJ2-7, with 9 nucleotides matching TRBD1. Germline CDR1 reads SGHAT; CDR2 reads FQNNGV. The CDR3 runs 13 residues. Trimming cost V 4 bases and J 7 bases; bases outside gene matches: 5.

On this clone itself: This specimen includes other DNA sequences encoding the same CDR3. V and J are TRBV7-9 and TRBJ1-1; a weak D match, TRBD1 (6 bases). The length of the CDR3 is 17 residues. V lost 3 bases and J 6 bases, leaving 23 bases between the germline ends. Germline values: CDR1 SEHNR, CDR2 FQNEAQ (reference sequence). The chain's CDR3 is CASSFGGPGQGKAEAFF. CDR3 DNA sequence: TGTGCCAGCAGCTTTGGGGGCCCGGGGCAGGGCAAGGCTGAAGCTTTCTTT. Full variable domain (rest looked up from reference TRBV7-9 and TRBJ1-1): DTGVSQNPRHKITKRGQNVTFRCDPISEHNRLYWYRQTLGQGPEFLTYFQNEAQLEKSRLLSDRFSAERPKGSFSTLEIQRTEQGDSAMYLCASSFGGPGQGKAEAFFGQGTRLTVV.

J is TRBJ1-2 and V is TRBV7-9; D possibly corresponds to TRBD1 (5 bases). The CDR3 length is 16 residues. Trimming removed 6 bases at V and 1 base at J, with 18 bases between. Germline lookup yields CDR1 SEHNR and CDR2 FQNEAQ (reference sequence). CDR3 in amino acids: CASRGGGAGGNYGYTF. Written as DNA, the CDR3 is TGTGCCAGCAGGGGAGGTGGGGCAGGCGGTAACTATGGCTACACCTTC. Full variable domain (rest looked up from reference TRBV7-9 and TRBJ1-2): DTGVSQNPRHKITKRGQNVTFRCDPISEHNRLYWYRQTLGQGPEFLTYFQNEAQLEKSRLLSDRFSAERPKGSFSTLEIQRTEQGDSAMYLCASRGGGAGGNYGYTFGSGTRLTVV.

The DNA of the CDR3 is TGTGCCAGCAGGACAGGGGGGACTGAGCAGTTCTTC. Translation: CASRTGGTEQFF. The gene calls are TRBV6-1 and TRBJ2-1; 9 bases align to TRBD1. With 6 bases clipped from V and 9 bases from J, the junction kept 3 bases outside the gene matches. This CDR3 is 12 amino acids long. Germline assignment: CDR1 MNHNS and CDR2 SASEGT.

The chain joins TRBV18 to TRBJ1-2; 8 bases are a match to TRBD1. The CDR3 spans 16 residues. Germline CDR1 and CDR2: KGHSH and LQKENI. With 6 bases clipped from V and 3 bases from J, the junction kept 12 bases outside the gene matches. The CDR3 nucleotides are TGTGCCAGCTCCCCGATACCAGGGGGCGTGGACTATGGCTACACCTTC. It translates to CASSPIPGGVDYGYTF.

The rearrangement joins TRBV7-6 to TRBJ1-1; D may be TRBD1 (5 bases). Trimming shortened V by 1 base and J by 1 base, and 13 bases separated the two germline ends. Germline values: CDR1 SGHVS, CDR2 FNYEAQ. This CDR3 contains 16 residues. The CDR3 here is CASSLEVTGTNTEAFF. The CDR3 bases are TGTGCCAGCAGCTTAGAGGTAACAGGTACGAACACTGAAGCTTTCTTT.

This chain connects TRBV29-1 to TRBJ1-1; D ambiguous. Trimming took off 1 base at V and 6 bases at J, with 9 bases between the two ends. Germline CDR1 is SQVTM and CDR2 is ANQGSEA. The CDR3 is 12 amino acids. The CDR3 DNA follows: TGCAGCGTTGAAGCCCCCTGGCCTGAAGCTTTCTTT. Translation gives CSVEAPWPEAFF.

The chain links TRBV6-5 to TRBJ1-2; D is unresolved. Between the trimmed V and J ends, which lost 2 bases and 8 bases, there was a span of 9 bases. This CDR3 comprises 12 residues. CDR1 and CDR2 from the germline V gene are MNHEY and SVGAGI. The CDR3, as DNA: TGTGCCAGCAGTTACATGGGCGTCGGCTACACCTTC. It translates to CASSYMGVGYTF.

The CDR3 nucleotides are TGCGCCAGCAGCTTGGCCGGAGGACTAGCGGGGGGAAAGACCCAGTACTTC. Its protein product is CASSLAGGLAGGKTQYF. This chain joins TRBV5-1 and TRBJ2-5, with 14 bases that match TRBD2. CDR3 length: 17 amino acids. V gave up 0 bases and J gave up 6 bases; unmatched junction bases: 7. Germline V gene lookup returns CDR1 SGHRS and CDR2 YFSETQ.